This is a list of T cell receptor beta chains from one sample in a study of T-cell reconstitution after alpha-beta-depleted transplantation in children. A single record per CDR3 protein comes from TCRdb applying MiXCR to the PCR reads. The sample includes roughly 420,000 distinct CDR3 sequences, about 17% seen only once; the top ten take about 32%. Source: PBMCs, mostly from graft donor cells, taken 360 days after TCRalphabeta/CD19-depleted stem cell transplant. Receptor source: a boy under three years old who had a stem cell transplant for Wiskott-Aldrich syndrome, so the T cells may come from the graft donor. Each CDR3 is given with its conserved first and last residue. The D gene is left open where the match is weak. Size values are once, few and many counts, or a class for expanded clones, and some rows have none.

clone_size: -
d_call: TRBD1
v_call: TRBV9
cdr3_aa: CASSVAGGGYTF

clone_size: few
d_call: -
v_call: TRBV6-1
cdr3_aa: CASSTDSPEETQYF

clone_size: many
d_call: -
v_call: TRBV9
cdr3_aa: CASSPFMNTEAFF

clone_size: few
d_call: -
v_call: TRBV20-1
cdr3_aa: CSADKGTSNSYEQYF

clone_size: few
d_call: -
v_call: TRBV12-3/TRBV12-4
cdr3_aa: CASSLTGPNTEAFF

clone_size: few
d_call: -
v_call: TRBV6-6
cdr3_aa: CASSYSFTEAFF

clone_size: many
d_call: -
v_call: TRBV10-2
cdr3_aa: CASMGNSGNTIYF

clone_size: few
d_call: TRBD1
v_call: TRBV11-2
cdr3_aa: CASSLMGHSRGRLTGELFF

clone_size: few
d_call: -
v_call: TRBV6-5
cdr3_aa: CASSYTSPRADTQYF

clone_size: -
d_call: TRBD1
v_call: TRBV10-3
cdr3_aa: CAISEGQGLGQETQYF

clone_size: -
d_call: -
v_call: TRBV12-3/TRBV12-4
cdr3_aa: CASSLAFDVGIYNEQFF

clone_size: -
d_call: -
v_call: TRBV7-6
cdr3_aa: CASGRQPSSQEQYF

clone_size: -
d_call: TRBD2
v_call: TRBV20-1
cdr3_aa: CSAIDAGEESYEQYF

clone_size: few
d_call: TRBD2
v_call: TRBV4-3
cdr3_aa: CASSQRLAGGENIQYF

clone_size: -
d_call: -
v_call: TRBV12-3/TRBV12-4
cdr3_aa: CASSSAVSSHGYTF

clone_size: -
d_call: TRBD1
v_call: TRBV11-3
cdr3_aa: CASSLSDRGAYEQYF

clone_size: few
d_call: TRBD2
v_call: TRBV5-1
cdr3_aa: CASSLLGLAGRQEFF

clone_size: few
d_call: TRBD2
v_call: TRBV24-1
cdr3_aa: CATSKPAGGTQYF

clone_size: few
d_call: TRBD2
v_call: TRBV19
cdr3_aa: CASSRLAGGPGEQFF

clone_size: -
d_call: TRBD1
v_call: TRBV7-9
cdr3_aa: CASSKPTGVGTDTQYF

clone_size: -
d_call: TRBD2
v_call: TRBV30
cdr3_aa: CAWSVRRTSESGELFF

clone_size: -
d_call: -
v_call: TRBV28
cdr3_aa: CASSLSSAGGAHEQFF

clone_size: -
d_call: -
v_call: TRBV29-1
cdr3_aa: CSVVVVGEQYF

clone_size: few
d_call: TRBD2
v_call: TRBV7-9
cdr3_aa: CASSPTLAGGYEQYF

clone_size: -
d_call: TRBD1
v_call: TRBV7-8
cdr3_aa: CASSPLPGTELYEQYF

clone_size: few
d_call: -
v_call: TRBV7-8
cdr3_aa: CATQAVRYGYTF

clone_size: many
d_call: -
v_call: TRBV2
cdr3_aa: CASSVSTEQYF